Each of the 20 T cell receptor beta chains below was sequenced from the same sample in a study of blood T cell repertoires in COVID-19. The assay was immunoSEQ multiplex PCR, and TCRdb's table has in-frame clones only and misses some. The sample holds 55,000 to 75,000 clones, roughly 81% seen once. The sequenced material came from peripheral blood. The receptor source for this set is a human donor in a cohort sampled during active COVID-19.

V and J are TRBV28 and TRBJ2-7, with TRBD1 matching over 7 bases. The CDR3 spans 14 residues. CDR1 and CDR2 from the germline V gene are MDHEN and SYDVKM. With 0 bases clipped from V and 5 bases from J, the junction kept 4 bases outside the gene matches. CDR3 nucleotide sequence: TGTGCCAGCAGTTTATGGGGGCAGGGGGACGAGCAGTACTTC. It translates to CASSLWGQGDEQYF.

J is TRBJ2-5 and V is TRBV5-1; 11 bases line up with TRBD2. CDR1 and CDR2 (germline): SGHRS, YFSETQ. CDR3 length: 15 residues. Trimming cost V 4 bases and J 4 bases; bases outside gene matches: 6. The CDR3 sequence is CASSRTSGRGETQYF. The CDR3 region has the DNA TGCGCCAGCAGCCGAACTAGCGGGAGAGGAGAGACCCAGTACTTC.

The CDR3 loop reads CASSPKGQGVYNEQFF. The CDR3 nucleotides read TGTGCCAGTAGCCCAAAAGGACAGGGGGTTTACAATGAGCAGTTCTTC. The V and J genes are TRBV19 and TRBJ2-1; 10 bases agree with TRBD1. The V segment lost 6 bases and the J segment 4 bases; nucleotides outside the gene matches: 9. Germline V lookup: CDR1 LNHDA, CDR2 SQIVND (reference sequence). The CDR3 consists of 16 residues. Filled out from reference TRBV19 and TRBJ2-1, the complete variable domain reads DGGITQSPKYLFRKEGQNVTLSCEQNLNHDAMYWYRQDPGQGLRLIYYSQIVNDFQKGDIAEGYSVSREKKESFPLTVTSAQKNPTAFYLCASSPKGQGVYNEQFFGPGTRLTVL.

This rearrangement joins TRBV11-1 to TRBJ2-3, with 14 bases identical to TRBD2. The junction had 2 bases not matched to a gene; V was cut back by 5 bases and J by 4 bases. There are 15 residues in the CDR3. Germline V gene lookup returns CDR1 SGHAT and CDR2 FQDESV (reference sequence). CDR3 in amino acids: CASSRGLAGADTQYF. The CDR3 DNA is TGTGCCAGCAGCCGGGGACTAGCGGGGGCAGATACGCAGTATTTT.

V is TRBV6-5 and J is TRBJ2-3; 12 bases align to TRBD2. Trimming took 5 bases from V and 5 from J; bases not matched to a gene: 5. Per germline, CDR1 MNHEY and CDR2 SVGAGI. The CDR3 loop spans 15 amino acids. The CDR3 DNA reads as TGTGCCAGCAGTCTGACTAGCGGGAGACTAGATACGCAGTATTTT. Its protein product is CASSLTSGRLDTQYF.

The CDR3 coding sequence is TGTGCCAGCAGCTTCACTAGCGGGAGATCGGGTGAGCAGTTCTTC. Protein: CASSFTSGRSGEQFF. The rearrangement joins TRBV28 to TRBJ2-1; 11 nucleotides agree with TRBD2. Germline values: CDR1 MDHEN, CDR2 SYDVKM. This CDR3 is 15 amino acids long. V lost 6 bases, J lost 9 bases, and 10 bases stayed unmatched.

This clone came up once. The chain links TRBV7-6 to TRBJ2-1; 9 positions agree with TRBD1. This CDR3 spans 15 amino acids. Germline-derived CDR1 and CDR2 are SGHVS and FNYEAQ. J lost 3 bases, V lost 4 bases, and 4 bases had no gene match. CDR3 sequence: CASSSKTGGYNEQFF. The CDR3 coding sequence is TGTGCCAGCAGCTCCAAGACAGGGGGCTACAATGAGCAGTTCTTC.

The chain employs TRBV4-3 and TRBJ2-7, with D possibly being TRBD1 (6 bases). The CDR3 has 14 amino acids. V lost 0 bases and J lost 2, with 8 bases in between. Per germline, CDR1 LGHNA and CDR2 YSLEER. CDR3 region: CASSQEYRAYEQYF. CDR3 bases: TGCGCCAGCAGCCAAGAATACAGGGCCTACGAGCAGTACTTC.

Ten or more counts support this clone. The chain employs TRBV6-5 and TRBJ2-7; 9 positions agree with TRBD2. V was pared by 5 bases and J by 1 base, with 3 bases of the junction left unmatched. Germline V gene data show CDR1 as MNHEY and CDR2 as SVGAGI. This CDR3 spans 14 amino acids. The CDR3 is CASSTTSGSYEQYF. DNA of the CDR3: TGTGCCAGCAGTACGACTAGCGGATCCTACGAGCAGTACTTC.

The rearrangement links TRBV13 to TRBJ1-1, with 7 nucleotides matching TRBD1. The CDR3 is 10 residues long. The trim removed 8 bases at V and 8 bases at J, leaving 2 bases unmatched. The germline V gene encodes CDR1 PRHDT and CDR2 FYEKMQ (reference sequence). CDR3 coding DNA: TGTGCCAGCGGGGACAGAGAAGCTTTCTTT. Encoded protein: CASGDREAFF.

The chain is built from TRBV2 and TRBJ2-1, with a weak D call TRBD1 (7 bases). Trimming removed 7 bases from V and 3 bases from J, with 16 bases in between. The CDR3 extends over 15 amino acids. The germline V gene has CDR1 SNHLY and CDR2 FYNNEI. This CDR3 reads CASTQGGVFYNEQFF. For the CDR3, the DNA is TGTGCCAGCACCCAGGGGGGAGTATTCTACAATGAGCAGTTCTTC.

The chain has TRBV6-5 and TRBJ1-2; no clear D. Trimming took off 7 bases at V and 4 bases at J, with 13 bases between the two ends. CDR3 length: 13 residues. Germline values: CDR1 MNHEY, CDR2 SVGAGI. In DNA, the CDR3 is TGTGCCAGCATCCCCCCGAGCTTCTATGGCTACACCTTC. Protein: CASIPPSFYGYTF.

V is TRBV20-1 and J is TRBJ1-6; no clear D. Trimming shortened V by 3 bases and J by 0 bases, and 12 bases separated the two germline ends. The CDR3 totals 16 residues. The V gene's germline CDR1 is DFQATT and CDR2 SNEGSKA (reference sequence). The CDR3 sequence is CSASRVISSYNSPLHF. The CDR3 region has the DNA TGCAGTGCTAGTCGGGTGATCAGCTCCTATAATTCACCCCTCCACTTT.

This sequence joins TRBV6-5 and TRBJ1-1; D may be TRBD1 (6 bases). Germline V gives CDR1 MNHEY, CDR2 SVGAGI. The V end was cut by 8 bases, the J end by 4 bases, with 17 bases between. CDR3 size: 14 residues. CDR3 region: CASFGRGIGTEAFF. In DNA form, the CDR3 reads TGTGCCAGCTTTGGAAGGGGGATTGGCACTGAAGCTTTCTTT.

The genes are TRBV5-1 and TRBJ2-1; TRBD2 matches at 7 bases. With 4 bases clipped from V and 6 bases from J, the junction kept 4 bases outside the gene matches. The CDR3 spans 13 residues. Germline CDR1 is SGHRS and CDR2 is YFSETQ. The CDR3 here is CASSGGGGNEQFF. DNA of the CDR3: TGCGCCAGCAGCGGCGGGGGTGGCAATGAGCAGTTCTTC. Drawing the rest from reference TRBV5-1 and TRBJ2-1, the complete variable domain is KAGVTQTPRYLIKTRGQQVTLSCSPISGHRSVSWYQQTPGQGLQFLFEYFSETQRNKGNFPGRFSGRQFSNSRSEMNVSTLELGDSALYLCASSGGGGNEQFFGPGTRLTVL.

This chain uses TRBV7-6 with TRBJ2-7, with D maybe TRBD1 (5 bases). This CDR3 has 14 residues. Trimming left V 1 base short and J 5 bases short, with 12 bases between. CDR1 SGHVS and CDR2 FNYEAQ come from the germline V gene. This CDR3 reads CASSLDRSTHEQYF. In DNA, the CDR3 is TGTGCCAGCAGCTTAGACAGGTCTACCCACGAGCAGTACTTC.

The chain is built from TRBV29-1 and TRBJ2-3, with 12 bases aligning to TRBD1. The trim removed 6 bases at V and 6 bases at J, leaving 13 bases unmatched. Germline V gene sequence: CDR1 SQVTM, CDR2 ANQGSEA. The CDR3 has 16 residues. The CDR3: CSVPQWGTGGRDTQYF. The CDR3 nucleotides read TGCAGCGTCCCTCAGTGGGGGACAGGGGGCAGGGATACGCAGTATTTT.

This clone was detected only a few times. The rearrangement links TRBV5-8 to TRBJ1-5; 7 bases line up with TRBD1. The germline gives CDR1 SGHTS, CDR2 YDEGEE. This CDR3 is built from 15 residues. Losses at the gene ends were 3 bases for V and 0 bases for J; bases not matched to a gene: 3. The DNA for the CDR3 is TGTGCCAGCAGCTCCAGACAGGGTAGCAATCAGCCCCAGCATTTT. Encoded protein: CASSSRQGSNQPQHF.

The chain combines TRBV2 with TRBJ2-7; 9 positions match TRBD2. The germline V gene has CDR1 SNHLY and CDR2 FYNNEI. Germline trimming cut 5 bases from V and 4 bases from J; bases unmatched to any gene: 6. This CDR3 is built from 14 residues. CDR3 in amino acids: CASSLTSGGYEQYF. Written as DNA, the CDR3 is TGTGCCAGCAGTTTGACTAGCGGAGGATACGAGCAGTACTTC.

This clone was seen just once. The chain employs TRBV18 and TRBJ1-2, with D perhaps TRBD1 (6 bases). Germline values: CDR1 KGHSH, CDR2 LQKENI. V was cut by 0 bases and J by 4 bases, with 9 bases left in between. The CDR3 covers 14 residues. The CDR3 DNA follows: TGTGCCAGCTCACCACCGACAGGAAGCTATGGCTACACCTTC. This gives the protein CASSPPTGSYGYTF. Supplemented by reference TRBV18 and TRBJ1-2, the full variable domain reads NAGVMQNPRHLVRRRGQEARLRCSPMKGHSHVYWYRQLPEEGLKFMVYLQKENIIDESGMPKERFSAEFPKEGPSILRIQQVVRGDSAAYFCASSPPTGSYGYTFGSGTRLTVV.